The 12 T cell receptor beta chains given below trace back to one sample, sequenced in a study of blood T cell repertoires in COVID-19. Assay: immunoSEQ multiplex PCR; the TCRdb copy retains only in-frame clones and omits some. The table shows some 100,000 clones, with 83% occurring only once. Material: peripheral blood. These receptors were taken from an older woman with acute or convalescent COVID-19.

The genes are TRBV5-1 and TRBJ2-7; TRBD1 might be the D (8 bases). Germline V gene data show CDR1 as SGHRS and CDR2 as YFSETQ. This CDR3 spans 14 amino acids. Deletions cut 2 bases from V and 6 bases from J, with 15 bases between. DNA for the CDR3: TGCGCCAGCAGCTTCCGACAGGGGAGGGTCGAGCAGTACTTC. Its translation: CASSFRQGRVEQYF.

The CDR3 region is CASSPTRVTDTQYF. CDR3 bases: TGTGCCAGCAGCCCCACACGGGTCACAGATACGCAGTATTTT. The chain links TRBV5-5 to TRBJ2-3, with D unresolved. The germline CDR1 and CDR2 sequences are SGHKS and YYEKEE (reference sequence). The CDR3 consists of 14 residues. Trimming shortened V by 4 bases and J by 2 bases, and 11 bases separated the two germline ends.

The rearrangement uses TRBV2 and TRBJ1-5; D possibly corresponds to TRBD1 (6 bases). The CDR3 spans 15 residues. V lost 2 bases and J lost 6, with 14 bases in between. Germline V gene data show CDR1 as SNHLY and CDR2 as FYNNEI. Here the CDR3 DNA reads TGTGCCAGCAGTGAACAGGGGCGTCTGCGTCAGCCCCAGCATTTT. Translating it yields CASSEQGRLRQPQHF.

In this sample, this clone turned up a few times. The chain uses TRBV30 and TRBJ1-5, with D tentatively TRBD1 (5 bases). Trimming left V 2 bases short and J 2 bases short, with 10 bases between. The CDR3 has 14 residues. From germline, CDR1 is GTSNPN and CDR2 SVGIG (reference sequence). CDR3 in amino acids: CAWSREGGNQPQHF. DNA of the CDR3: TGTGCCTGGAGTAGGGAAGGGGGCAATCAGCCCCAGCATTTT.

Worth noting for this clone: The germline gene is not matched at one end of the junction; a read error may be the cause. The V gene is TRBV7-2, the J gene TRBJ2-1; 9 bases line up with TRBD2. The length of the CDR3 is 15 residues. Germline V gives CDR1 SGHTA, CDR2 FQGNSA. Here the CDR3 DNA reads TGTGCCAGCAGCCTAGCAAGCGGGGGGTACAATGAGCAGTTCTTC. Its translation is CASSLASGGYNEQFF. Full variable domain (outside the CDR3, taken from reference TRBV7-2 and TRBJ2-1): GAGVSQSPSNKVTEKGKDVELRCDPISGHTALYWYRQSLGQGLEFLIYFQGNSAPDKSGLPSDRFSAERTGGSVSTLTIQRTQQEDSAVYLCASSLASGGYNEQFFGPGTRLTVL.

The chain couples TRBV29-1 to TRBJ2-6; 14 bases map to TRBD2. The ends lost 3 bases at V and 0 bases at J; junction bases unmatched: 13. The germline CDR1 and CDR2 sequences are SQVTM and ANQGSEA. CDR3 length: 21 residues. The CDR3 DNA sequence: TGCAGCGTTGACCCGGGACTAGCGGGAGAACGCTGGTTCTCTGGGGCCAACGTCCTGACTTTC. It yields the protein CSVDPGLAGERWFSGANVLTF.

The rearrangement joins TRBV5-1 to TRBJ2-4, with TRBD2 matching 7 bases. The CDR3 has 16 amino acids. V lost 2 bases to trimming and J lost 0 bases; unmatched junction nucleotides: 5. Germline CDR1 and CDR2: SGHRS and YFSETQ. CDR3 nucleotide sequence: TGCGCCAGCAGCTTCTCCGCGGGGGTAGCCAAAAACATTCAGTACTTC. This codes for CASSFSAGVAKNIQYF.

The DNA of the CDR3 is TGTGCCAGCAGGGCCGGAGGTGAAAAACTGTTTTTT. Encoded protein: CASRAGGEKLFF. The chain links TRBV5-8 to TRBJ1-4; D is ambiguous. The ends were cut back, 5 bases at V and 7 bases at J, with 9 bases in the middle. The CDR3 length is 12 residues. Looked up from germline, CDR1 is SGHTS and CDR2 is YDEGEE.

This chain joins TRBV6-5 and TRBJ1-1; 9 bases agree with TRBD1. The germline V gene has CDR1 MNHEY and CDR2 SVGAGI. V was pared by 6 bases and J by 0 bases, with 5 bases of the junction left unmatched. CDR3 size: 15 residues. The CDR3 loop is CASRSGTGLNTEAFF. CDR3 nucleotide sequence: TGTGCCAGCAGATCCGGGACAGGGCTGAACACTGAAGCTTTCTTT.

This rearrangement joins TRBV4-3 to TRBJ2-7, with 13 nucleotides matching TRBD2. Per germline, CDR1 LGHNA and CDR2 YSLEER. V shed 3 bases and J 5 bases; nucleotides not matched to a gene: 7. The CDR3 contains 16 residues. For the CDR3, the DNA is TGCGCCAGCAGCCACGTCCTAGGGACTAGCGGGAACGAGCAGTACTTC. Its protein is CASSHVLGTSGNEQYF.

The sample holds a few counts of this clone. The chain carries TRBV24-1 and TRBJ2-7; 8 bases are a match to TRBD1. Germline lookup yields CDR1 KGHDR and CDR2 SFDVKD. Germline trimming cut 5 bases from V and 5 bases from J; bases unmatched to any gene: 7. CDR3 length: 14 amino acids. In DNA, the CDR3 is TGTGCCACCAGTGGGACAGGGAACCATGACGAGCAGTACTTC. Residues: CATSGTGNHDEQYF.

The V and J genes are TRBV19 and TRBJ1-6; TRBD1 might be the D (5 bases). The germline gives CDR1 LNHDA, CDR2 SQIVND (reference sequence). The CDR3 sequence is 14 residues long. Trimming left V 8 bases short and J 3 bases short, with 11 bases between. The CDR3 DNA sequence: TGTGCCAGTGGGGACTCTGGCTATAATTCACCCCTCCACTTT. Encoded protein: CASGDSGYNSPLHF.